This T cell receptor beta chain originates from a study of T cells in Graves' hyperthyroidism and ophthalmopathy. Points from the study as a whole: Ophthalmopathy, which appeared later, was predicted by the model a median about 6.8 months before onset. Most clonotypes expanded in the thyroid (above 0.001) were also present in blood.

As to this clonotype: Its antigen is undetermined.

What was amplified from RNA transcripts were TCR beta CDR3 regions. The HTBI primer set served for first-round RT-PCR of the TCR CDR3. TCRdb re-called the multiplex PCR reads with MiXCR, one entry per CDR3 protein. Among just over 550,000 distinct CDR3 sequences listed, around 45% were seen once. These patients, aged 18 to 65, had recently diagnosed hyperthyroidism lasting under 2 months. Exclusion of a patient resulted from uncontrolled infection, other autoimmune disease, pregnancy or lactation. This CDR3 comprises 13 residues. V lost 1 base and J lost 7, with 10 bases in between. The germline V gene has CDR1 WSHSY and CDR2 SAAADI.

The specimen sequenced was peripheral blood or thyroid tissue (not recorded which). V and J are TRBV10-2 and TRBJ1-2; perhaps TRBD1 as D (6 bases). The TCR sequence derives from a young woman with Graves' hyperthyroidism. In DNA form, the CDR3 reads TGCGCCAGCAGTGAGTTGGCAGGGGCTGGCTACACCTTC. Its protein product is CASSELAGAGYTF.